The subject of this entry is one T cell receptor beta chain. Each donor was a Caucasian adult residing in Nashville, Tennessee. This sample was included in a study of shared clonotypes between healthy human individuals. For the study at large: Serving as donors were a couple of women and a few men, whose ages spanned 18 to 49.

V lost 2 bases to trimming and J lost 2 bases; unmatched junction nucleotides: 2. Germline CDR1 and CDR2: GTSNPN and SVGIG (reference sequence). The CDR3 extends over 14 amino acids. Per the authors' pipeline: Junction-only immunoSEQ data arrived without quality scores, meaning filtering differed. TCRdb's copy holds only in-frame clones and misses some; the assay was immunoSEQ multiplex PCR. V and J calls and clone size are copied from that table; D and trimming were computed from the DNA. The sample carries about half a million clones, about 78% recorded once. The chain couples TRBV30 to TRBJ2-7; 11 nucleotides match TRBD1. Source material: PBMCs. The TCR sequence derives from a woman aged 40 to 50 in good health. Some clones in this sample may be carry-over from other donors' samples. CDR3 bases: TGTGCCTGGAGTACGGGACAGGGGGCCTACGAGCAGTACTTC. This codes for CAWSTGQGAYEQYF.